This T cell receptor (beta chain) was sequenced in a study of CXCR3-negative and CXCR3-positive naive CD8 T cells. At the level of the study: Per-library TRB read counts averaged about 1.5 +/- 0.3 million, adding up to 120 million to 150 million in total.

The libraries of TRB cDNA were prepared using 5' RACE with UMI labels. Each CDR3 protein gets one entry in TCRdb, which reprocessed the 5' RACE reads and gives no DNA. Its clone listing holds 55,000 to 65,000 distinct CDR3 sequences. Study results and limitations: CXCR3 expression partially decreased after cryopreservation; most assays used fresh PBMCs. Comparably high diversity marked both naive subsets, whereas memory CD8+ cells had much lower diversity.

About this clonotype: Its cognate antigen is unknown.

CDR3 length: 12 residues. Looked up from germline, CDR1 is SEHNR and CDR2 is FQNEAQ (reference sequence). V usage is TRBV7-9 and J usage is TRBJ2-7. This TCR derives from a human donor in good health. Some clones in this sample may be carry-over from other donors' samples. Sequencing was carried out using naive CXCR3- CD8+ T cells from blood. The subset here: CD45RO-CCR7+CD27+CD95- naive CD8+ T cells lacking CXCR3 (TNR3-). This chain's CDR3 is CASSPVAYEQYF.